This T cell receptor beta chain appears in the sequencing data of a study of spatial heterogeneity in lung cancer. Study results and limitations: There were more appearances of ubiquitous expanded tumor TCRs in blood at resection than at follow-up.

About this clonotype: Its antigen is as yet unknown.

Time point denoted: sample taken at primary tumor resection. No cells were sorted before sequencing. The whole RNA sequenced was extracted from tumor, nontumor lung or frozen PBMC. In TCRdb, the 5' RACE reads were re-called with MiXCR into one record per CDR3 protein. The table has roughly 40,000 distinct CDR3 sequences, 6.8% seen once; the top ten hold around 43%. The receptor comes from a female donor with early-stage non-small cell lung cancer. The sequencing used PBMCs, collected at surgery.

The CDR3 DNA reads as TGTGCCAGCAGCCCGCCTACCTCCAAAAACATTCAGTACTTC. Translating it yields CASSPPTSKNIQYF. The chain is built from TRBV3-1 and TRBJ2-4; D is uncertain. Germline assignment: CDR1 LGHDT and CDR2 YNNKEL (reference sequence). Trimming stripped 4 bases from V and 2 bases from J, with 9 bases between. This CDR3 region has 14 residues.